The 24 T cell receptor beta chains reported below all come from one sample, sequenced in a study of blood T cell repertoires in COVID-19 (TCRdb year 2020). Library prep was done by the immunoSEQ multiplex PCR assay. The table comes from immuneACCESS by way of TCRdb, which keeps in-frame sequences with V and J called. Part of the clones is missing from these tables; in studies checked, under half for an unresolved V gene and the rest for unknown reasons. The sample table records approximately 200,000 clones; 80% to 85% of these occur just once. The ten biggest clones cover 2% to 2.5% of the sample. The sample consisted of peripheral blood. The receptors were gathered from an older woman with acute or convalescent COVID-19.

The chain employs TRBV6-2 or TRBV6-3 and TRBJ2-3; 7 nucleotides match TRBD2. This CDR3 has 14 amino acids. J gave up 6 bases and V 4 bases, and 7 bases lay outside the gene matches. The germline gives CDR1 MNHEY, CDR2 SVGEGT. The CDR3 sequence: CASSSVFGGDTQYF. The CDR3 region has the DNA TGTGCCAGCAGTTCCGTTTTCGGGGGGGATACGCAGTATTTT.

CDR3 sequence (DNA): TGCAGCTTCGCAGGGTTGGGTGAAGCTTTCTTT. Encoded protein: CSFAGLGEAFF. This sequence joins TRBV29-1 and TRBJ1-1, with D possibly matching TRBD1 (5 bases). V gave up 8 bases and J gave up 7 bases, with 14 bases separating them. Germline values: CDR1 SQVTM, CDR2 ANQGSEA. The length of the CDR3 is 11 residues.

The chain recombines TRBV4-1 with TRBJ2-5; 10 bases map to TRBD1. The CDR3 consists of 17 residues. J was trimmed by 5 bases and V by 2 bases; bases with no gene match: 11. Germline loops: CDR1 MGHRA, CDR2 YSYEKL. CDR3 nucleotides: TGCGCCAGCAGCCAATTGGGAGACAGGGGGCTGCGGGAGACCCAGTACTTC. It translates to CASSQLGDRGLRETQYF.

CDR3 residues: CASSYGTGSEKLFF. CDR3 nucleotides: TGTGCCAGCAGCTACGGGACAGGGAGTGAAAAACTGTTTTTT. This rearrangement joins TRBV5-6 to TRBJ1-4; 9 positions agree with TRBD1. Germline V lookup: CDR1 SGHDT, CDR2 YYEEEE. V was pared by 3 bases and J by 7 bases, with 4 bases of the junction left unmatched. The CDR3 covers 14 residues.

J is TRBJ2-5 and V is TRBV10-2, with 9 bases that match TRBD2. Germline CDR1 is WSHSY and CDR2 is SAAADI. This CDR3 has 15 amino acids. Trimming cost V 6 bases and J 5 bases; bases outside gene matches: 10. The CDR3 loop reads CASRFGGGAGETQYF. In DNA, the CDR3 is TGCGCCAGCAGGTTCGGCGGGGGGGCGGGGGAGACCCAGTACTTC.

This clone was seen a few times. Other DNA variants within this sample encode the same CDR3. The V call is TRBV19, the J call TRBJ1-5; D unresolved. The germline V gene has CDR1 LNHDA and CDR2 SQIVND (reference sequence). V lost 3 bases, J lost 0 bases, and 6 bases lay in between. The CDR3 has 14 residues. The CDR3 spells CASSMSGSNQPQHF. Written as DNA, the CDR3 is TGTGCCAGTAGTATGTCAGGTAGCAATCAGCCCCAGCATTTT.

The CDR3 sequence is CASKDRFNQPQHF. The CDR3 DNA is TGTGCCAGTAAAGACAGGTTCAATCAGCCCCAGCATTTT. This sequence joins TRBV19 and TRBJ1-5, with D possibly being TRBD1 (6 bases). The V and J ends lost 7 bases and 3 bases respectively, with 10 bases between them. In germline, CDR1 is LNHDA, CDR2 SQIVND (reference sequence). This CDR3 is built from 13 residues.

This chain links TRBV20-1 with TRBJ2-1; D is uncertain. CDR1 and CDR2 from the germline V gene are DFQATT and SNEGSKA (reference sequence). CDR3 length: 14 amino acids. V was trimmed by 3 bases and J by 0 bases, leaving 9 bases between them. CDR3 sequence (DNA): TGCAGTGCTAGTTCCTCGAGCTCCTACAATGAGCAGTTCTTC. As protein: CSASSSSSYNEQFF.

This clone came up many times. This chain uses TRBV27 with TRBJ1-6; TRBD1 aligns across 8 bases. V shed 3 bases, J shed 10 bases, and the junction held 8 bases outside the gene matches. The CDR3 is 15 amino acids. CDR1 is MNHEY and CDR2 is SMNVEV in the germline V gene (reference sequence). CDR3 nucleotides: TGTGCCAGCAGTTTGGCAGGGGGCGTTCAATCACCCCTCCACTTT. It specifies CASSLAGGVQSPLHF.

The chain combines TRBV30 with TRBJ1-2, with a weak D call TRBD1 (6 bases). V was trimmed by 4 bases and J by 6 bases, leaving 12 bases between them. CDR1 GTSNPN and CDR2 SVGIG come from the germline V gene (reference sequence). The CDR3 spans 12 residues. DNA of the CDR3: TGTGCCTGGAATCAGGGGAAGGATGGCTACACCTTC. Amino acid sequence: CAWNQGKDGYTF.

The rearrangement joins TRBV7-9 to TRBJ1-1, with D unclear. Germline lookup yields CDR1 SEHNR and CDR2 FQNEAQ (reference sequence). V was trimmed by 10 bases and J by 1 base, leaving 10 bases between them. The CDR3 is 12 residues long. The CDR3 here is CATETKNTEAFF. The CDR3 nucleotides are TGTGCCACGGAGACGAAGAACACTGAAGCTTTCTTT. Full variable domain (remainder filled in from reference TRBV7-9 and TRBJ1-1): DTGVSQNPRHKITKRGQNVTFRCDPISEHNRLYWYRQTLGQGPEFLTYFQNEAQLEKSRLLSDRFSAERPKGSFSTLEIQRTEQGDSAMYLCATETKNTEAFFGQGTRLTVV.

The chain links TRBV11-2 to TRBJ2-7; weak D call: TRBD2 (5 bases). With 2 bases removed from V and 6 bases from J, the gap between germline ends came to 11 bases. The CDR3 has 13 residues. Germline-derived CDR1 and CDR2 are SGHAT and FQNNGV. CDR3 amino acids: CASSLTPGVEQYF. Here the CDR3 DNA reads TGTGCCAGCAGCTTAACCCCCGGGGTCGAGCAGTACTTC.

This chain's CDR3 is CAWDTGDNQPQHF. The CDR3 DNA follows: TGTGCCTGGGACACAGGGGACAATCAGCCCCAGCATTTT. V is TRBV30 and J is TRBJ1-5; TRBD1 matches at 7 bases. The trim removed 5 bases at V and 3 bases at J, leaving 4 bases unmatched. CDR1 is GTSNPN, CDR2 SVGIG, per germline (reference sequence). This CDR3 region has 13 residues.

CDR3 protein: CASSPRQGANEKLFF. DNA for the CDR3: TGTGCCAGCAGCCCAAGACAGGGCGCTAATGAAAAACTGTTTTTT. The chain has TRBV5-4 and TRBJ1-4, with 7 bases aligning to TRBD1. In germline, CDR1 is SGHNT, CDR2 YYREEE (reference sequence). CDR3 size: 15 residues. V lost 4 bases, J lost 3 bases, and 6 bases stayed unmatched. The full variable domain, its missing parts supplied by reference TRBV5-4 and TRBJ1-4, is ETGVTQSPTHLIKTRGQQVTLRCSSQSGHNTVSWYQQALGQGPQFIFQYYREEENGRGNFPPRFSGLQFPNYSSELNVNALELDDSALYLCASSPRQGANEKLFFGSGTQLSVL.

CDR3 in amino acids: CASSSGSGGAGFETQYF. CDR3 sequence (DNA): TGTGCCAGCAGCTCGGGTTCAGGGGGCGCGGGTTTTGAGACCCAGTACTTC. The chain combines TRBV5-4 with TRBJ2-5, with 8 bases matching TRBD1. CDR3 length equals 17 residues. The J segment lost 5 bases and the V segment lost 3 bases, leaving 15 bases of the junction unmatched. Germline V gene sequence: CDR1 SGHNT, CDR2 YYREEE (reference sequence).

The chain joins TRBV6-5 to TRBJ1-2, with TRBD1 as a possible D gene (6 bases). CDR1 and CDR2 from the germline V gene are MNHEY and SVGAGI. The CDR3 has 15 amino acids. V gave up 5 bases and J gave up 3 bases, with 16 bases separating them. CDR3 sequence: CASSKQGSWDYGYTF. In nucleotides, the CDR3 is TGTGCCAGCAGTAAGCAGGGGTCTTGGGACTATGGCTACACCTTC.

V and J are TRBV3-1 (or the pseudogene TRBV3-2) and TRBJ2-7; TRBD1 is a possible D gene (5 bases). The CDR3 is 15 residues long. V was pared by 0 bases and J by 0 bases, with 9 bases between. Per the germline V gene, CDR1 is LGHDT and CDR2 is YNNKEL (reference sequence). CDR3 amino acids: CASSQEQGSSYEQYF. The CDR3 DNA sequence: TGTGCCAGCAGCCAAGAGCAGGGCAGCTCCTACGAGCAGTACTTC.

The chain has TRBV30 and TRBJ1-4; 7 bases are a match to TRBD1. Unmatched junction bases numbered 4, after V lost 3 bases and J lost 0 bases. CDR1 and CDR2 from the germline V gene are GTSNPN and SVGIG (reference sequence). CDR3 length: 15 residues. DNA for the CDR3: TGTGCCTGGAGCCGACAGGGCACAACTAATGAAAAACTGTTTTTT. It encodes CAWSRQGTTNEKLFF.

The chain couples TRBV30 to TRBJ2-1, with a possible D match to TRBD1 (6 bases). Germline V lookup: CDR1 GTSNPN, CDR2 SVGIG (reference sequence). The length of the CDR3 is 14 residues. V lost 2 bases and J 5 bases, leaving 13 bases between the germline ends. Written as DNA, the CDR3 is TGTGCCTGGAGTAGGGACATAGGGAACAATGAGCAGTTCTTC. Translating it yields CAWSRDIGNNEQFF.

This chain links TRBV30 with TRBJ1-1; the D gene is possibly TRBD1 (5 bases). There are 15 residues in the CDR3. The germline V gene encodes CDR1 GTSNPN and CDR2 SVGIG (reference sequence). V lost 2 bases and J 0 bases, leaving 13 bases between the germline ends. The CDR3 coding sequence is TGTGCCTGGAGTAATTGGGGGGGTATGAACACTGAAGCTTTCTTT. Translation: CAWSNWGGMNTEAFF. The complete variable domain, with remaining parts taken from reference TRBV30 and TRBJ1-1, reads SQTIHQWPATLVQPVGSPLSLECTVEGTSNPNLYWYRQAAGRGLQLLFYSVGIGQISSEVPQNLSASRPQDRQFILSSKKLLLSDSGFYLCAWSNWGGMNTEAFFGQGTRLTVV.

This chain uses TRBV30 with TRBJ1-6; D unclear. The CDR3 is made up of 13 amino acids. V lost 3 bases and J lost 9, with 12 bases in between. CDR1 and CDR2 from the germline V gene are GTSNPN and SVGIG (reference sequence). CDR3 loop: CAWSIERASPLHF. The CDR3 DNA follows: TGTGCCTGGAGCATAGAGCGAGCTTCACCCCTCCACTTT.

V gene TRBV3-1 (or the pseudogene TRBV3-2) combines with J gene TRBJ1-3; D is undetermined. The germline gives CDR1 LGHDT, CDR2 YNNKEL (reference sequence). The CDR3 is 15 amino acids. V dropped 3 bases and J dropped 2 bases, with 11 bases sitting between them. The CDR3 DNA reads as TGTGCCAGCAGCCATCAGGTTGGAACTGGAAACACCATATATTTT. It codes for CASSHQVGTGNTIYF.

This chain uses TRBV11-1 with TRBJ2-7; D perhaps matches TRBD1 (5 bases). The CDR3 has 15 amino acids. The V end was cut by 1 base, the J end by 0 bases, with 10 bases between. From germline, CDR1 is SGHAT and CDR2 FQDESV (reference sequence). The CDR3 region is CASSLGPGNSYEQYF. The CDR3 DNA is TGTGCCAGCAGCTTAGGACCAGGGAACTCCTACGAGCAGTACTTC.

V is TRBV18 and J is TRBJ2-1; TRBD1 agrees at 10 bases. The CDR3 has 21 amino acids. Per germline, CDR1 KGHSH and CDR2 LQKENI. The V gene end was trimmed by 5 bases and the J gene end by 2 bases; junction bases not matched to a gene: 21. This CDR3 reads CASSFRTAGTGASRTYNEQFF. CDR3 nucleotides: TGTGCCAGCTCATTCCGTACCGCGGGGACAGGGGCCTCCCGTACCTACAATGAGCAGTTCTTC.